The 20 T cell receptor beta chains below all came from one sample that was sequenced in a study of blood T cell repertoires in COVID-19. The data were produced by immunoSEQ multiplex PCR, yet TCRdb's version contains in-frame clones alone and is incomplete. The top ten hold 9.8% of the sample, which has more than 65,000 clones, around 85% seen once. Material for sequencing was peripheral blood. The receptors here all came from a woman between 45 and 60 years old with acute or convalescent COVID-19.

The chain is built from TRBV24-1 and TRBJ2-1; TRBD1 matches at 7 bases. Germline CDR1 and CDR2: KGHDR and SFDVKD. Losses at the gene ends were 5 bases for V and 6 bases for J; bases not matched to a gene: 3. This CDR3 region has 13 residues. CDR3 in DNA: TGTGCCACCAGTGGGACAGGTCCCAATGAGCAGTTCTTC. Its protein product is CATSGTGPNEQFF.

The rearrangement links TRBV6-1 to TRBJ2-4; the match to TRBD1 covers 9 bases. V lost 1 base and J lost 2; bases outside the gene matches: 9. The CDR3 has 18 residues. The germline V gene encodes CDR1 MNHNS and CDR2 SASEGT. This CDR3 reads CASSEGGTGLGSKNIQYF. The CDR3 DNA reads TGTGCCAGCAGTGAAGGCGGGACAGGGCTCGGATCCAAAAACATTCAGTACTTC.

The chain links TRBV3-1 (or the pseudogene TRBV3-2) to TRBJ1-5; D is unclear. Trimming pared 0 bases from V and 7 bases from J, leaving 10 bases between. This CDR3 comprises 14 residues. Germline V lookup: CDR1 LGHDT, CDR2 YNNKEL (reference sequence). The CDR3 nucleotides are TGTGCCAGCAGCCAAGACCGAGGTTCCCAGCCCCAGCATTTT. Amino acids: CASSQDRGSQPQHF.

The CDR3 spells CASSVATSGTTDTQYF. The CDR3 DNA sequence: TGCGCCAGCAGCGTAGCGACTAGCGGAACCACAGATACGCAGTATTTT. This rearrangement joins TRBV5-1 to TRBJ2-3; TRBD2 aligns across 9 bases. This CDR3 is built from 16 residues. The germline gives CDR1 SGHRS, CDR2 YFSETQ. The trim removed 4 bases at V and 2 bases at J, leaving 8 bases unmatched.

The chain recombines TRBV6-5 with TRBJ2-4, with 9 bases identical to TRBD2. This CDR3 contains 13 residues. The germline CDR1 and CDR2 sequences are MNHEY and SVGAGI. V was pared by 6 bases and J by 8 bases, with 5 bases of the junction left unmatched. In DNA, the CDR3 is TGTGCCAGCAGGGGTGGCGGGGGGGACATTCAGTACTTC. Protein product: CASRGGGGDIQYF.

This clone is classed as large. This chain joins TRBV5-1 and TRBJ2-5, with 7 bases matching TRBD2. With 0 bases clipped from V and 6 bases from J, the junction kept 8 bases outside the gene matches. The CDR3 runs to 15 residues. The V gene's germline CDR1 is SGHRS and CDR2 YFSETQ. CDR3 bases: TGCGCCAGCAGCTTGGGACTAGCAGGTCCCCAGACCCAGTACTTC. Translation: CASSLGLAGPQTQYF.

This rearrangement joins TRBV6-6 to TRBJ1-6; no firm D call. The V end lost 2 bases, the J end lost 8 bases, and 7 bases lay between the germline ends. The CDR3 runs to 13 residues. Germline V gives CDR1 MNHNY, CDR2 SVGAGI (reference sequence). The CDR3 sequence is CASSYEPDSPLHF. The CDR3 DNA reads TGTGCCAGCAGTTACGAGCCTGATTCACCCCTCCACTTT.

The chain is built from TRBV6-5 and TRBJ1-5; D is perhaps TRBD1 (6 bases). V was clipped by 4 bases and J by 0 bases, with 13 bases between them. This CDR3 spans 16 amino acids. Germline V gene sequence: CDR1 MNHEY, CDR2 SVGAGI. The CDR3, as DNA: TGTGCCAGCAGTTCATCAGGGGTCTTTAGCAATCAGCCCCAGCATTTT. Its protein is CASSSSGVFSNQPQHF.

The genes are TRBV6-1 and TRBJ2-1, with D maybe TRBD1 (5 bases). Trimming took 3 bases from V and 7 from J, leaving 10 bases between them. The CDR3 has 13 residues. Germline V gene sequence: CDR1 MNHNS, CDR2 SASEGT. CDR3 in amino acids: CASSDWAGNEQFF. CDR3 nucleotides: TGTGCCAGCAGTGATTGGGCAGGGAATGAGCAGTTCTTC.

The genes are TRBV28 and TRBJ2-1; D possibly corresponds to TRBD1 (6 bases). CDR1 is MDHEN and CDR2 is SYDVKM in the germline V gene. V lost 6 bases, J lost 5 bases, and 20 bases lay in between. The CDR3 sequence is 16 residues long. CDR3 sequence (DNA): TGTGCCAGCAGCTCCCCCGGGGCAGGGGCTGACAATGAGCAGTTCTTC. This sequence encodes CASSSPGAGADNEQFF.

The chain combines TRBV4-1 with TRBJ2-1, with 10 bases lining up with TRBD2. The CDR3 is 16 amino acids. With V trimmed by 5 bases and J by 5 bases, 9 bases remained unmatched. CDR1 is MGHRA, CDR2 YSYEKL, per germline. CDR3 protein: CASSKPIGLADNEQFF. In DNA, the CDR3 is TGCGCCAGCAGCAAACCTATCGGACTAGCGGACAATGAGCAGTTCTTC.

This chain joins TRBV3-1 (or the pseudogene TRBV3-2) and TRBJ2-7, with D perhaps matching TRBD2 (6 bases). The CDR3 sequence is 14 residues long. V was clipped by 4 bases and J by 6 bases, with 16 bases between them. Per the germline V gene, CDR1 is LGHDT and CDR2 is YNNKEL (reference sequence). This chain's CDR3 is CASSPRRDVGEQYF. In DNA, the CDR3 is TGTGCCAGCAGCCCAAGGAGGGATGTAGGCGAGCAGTACTTC.

The chain recombines TRBV19 with TRBJ1-2, with 7 bases aligning to TRBD1. This CDR3 has 12 amino acids. V lost 5 bases to trimming and J lost 7 bases; unmatched junction nucleotides: 4. Germline V gene sequence: CDR1 LNHDA, CDR2 SQIVND (reference sequence). In nucleotides, the CDR3 is TGTGCCAGTAGTGATAGGGGGCCTGGCTACACCTTC. It codes for CASSDRGPGYTF.

This clone was found a few times. J is TRBJ1-1 and V is TRBV27, with a possible D match to TRBD1 (6 bases). The CDR3 is 15 residues long. V was trimmed by 6 bases and J by 1 base, leaving 15 bases between them. Germline CDR1 reads MNHEY; CDR2 reads SMNVEV (reference sequence). CDR3 bases: TGTGCCAGCAGCCTGGGGACAACTAGGAACACTGAAGCTTTCTTT. Its translation is CASSLGTTRNTEAFF.

The table lists this clone with a count of one. This chain joins TRBV6-1 and TRBJ2-7, with D hard to call. In germline, CDR1 is MNHNS, CDR2 SASEGT. The CDR3 covers 12 residues. V lost 2 bases to trimming and J lost 3 bases, with 5 bases between them. CDR3 protein: CASSERGYEQYF. For the CDR3, the DNA is TGTGCCAGCAGTGAACGAGGCTACGAGCAGTACTTC.

The chain recombines TRBV29-1 with TRBJ2-3, with 8 bases identical to TRBD2. V shed 4 bases and J 8 bases; nucleotides not matched to a gene: 14. The CDR3 extends over 15 amino acids. The germline V gene has CDR1 SQVTM and CDR2 ANQGSEA. CDR3 residues: CSVVETSGPQGTQYF. The CDR3 nucleotides read TGCAGCGTTGTAGAAACTAGCGGTCCACAAGGTACGCAGTATTTT.

V usage is TRBV30 and J usage is TRBJ2-3, with TRBD2 as a possible D gene (5 bases). Germline CDR1 reads GTSNPN; CDR2 reads SVGIG (reference sequence). The V and J ends lost 7 bases and 6 bases respectively, with 14 bases between them. The CDR3 is 12 amino acids. The DNA for the CDR3 is TGTGCCTTGAACGGGAACGAGGATACGCAGTATTTT. It encodes CALNGNEDTQYF.

The chain employs TRBV28 and TRBJ2-3; tentative D call: TRBD2 (5 bases). Germline-derived CDR1 and CDR2 are MDHEN and SYDVKM. Trimming stripped 5 bases from V and 1 base from J, with 22 bases between. CDR3 length: 18 amino acids. The CDR3, as DNA: TGTGCCAGCAGTAACAGACCCCCCACTAGTAGGGGCACAGATACGCAGTATTTT. Encoded protein: CASSNRPPTSRGTDTQYF.

This clone appeared a few times. The rearrangement links TRBV27 to TRBJ1-2; possible D gene TRBD1, 5 bases. This CDR3 spans 14 amino acids. The germline gives CDR1 MNHEY, CDR2 SMNVEV (reference sequence). V shed 8 bases and J shed 4 bases, with 17 bases lying between them. This CDR3 is CASSANGGAYGYTF. In DNA form, the CDR3 reads TGTGCCAGCTCCGCTAACGGGGGAGCCTATGGCTACACCTTC.

This sequence joins TRBV20-1 and TRBJ2-3; possibly TRBD1 for D (5 bases). CDR1 is DFQATT and CDR2 is SNEGSKA in the germline V gene (reference sequence). CDR3 length: 17 amino acids. With 3 bases removed from V and 2 bases from J, the gap between germline ends came to 21 bases. In DNA, the CDR3 is TGCAGTGCTAGTAAACGGAAGGGGTCCCTTTACACAGATACGCAGTATTTT. Protein product: CSASKRKGSLYTDTQYF.